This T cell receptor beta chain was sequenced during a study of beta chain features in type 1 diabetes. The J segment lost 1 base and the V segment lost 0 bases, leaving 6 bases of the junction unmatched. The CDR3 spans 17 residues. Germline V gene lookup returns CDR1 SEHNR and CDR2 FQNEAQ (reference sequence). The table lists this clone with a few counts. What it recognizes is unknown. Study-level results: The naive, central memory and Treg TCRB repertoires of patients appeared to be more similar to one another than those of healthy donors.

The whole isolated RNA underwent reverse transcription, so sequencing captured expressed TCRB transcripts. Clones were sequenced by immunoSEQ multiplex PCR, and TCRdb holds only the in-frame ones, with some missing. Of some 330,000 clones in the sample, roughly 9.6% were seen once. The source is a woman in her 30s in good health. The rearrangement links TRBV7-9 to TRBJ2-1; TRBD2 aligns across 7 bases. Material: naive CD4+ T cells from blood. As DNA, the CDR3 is TGTGCCAGCAGCTTAGCCCTTGGCGGGAGTTCCTACAATGAGCAGTTCTTC. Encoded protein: CASSLALGGSSYNEQFF.